What follows are 14 T cell receptor beta chains derived from one specimen sequenced in a study of T cells in Graves' hyperthyroidism and ophthalmopathy. Regions amplified from RNA transcripts were the TCR beta CDR3 regions. HTBI primers were employed in a first-round RT-PCR of the TCR CDR3. TCRdb fed the multiplex PCR reads into MiXCR, producing one record per CDR3 protein. The profile shows 300,000 to 450,000 distinct CDR3 sequences, roughly 25% of them singletons. The sequencing input was blood. The receptors were sampled from a man aged 45 to 65 with Graves' hyperthyroidism.

This clonotype was observed at least ten times. The rearrangement uses TRBV7-2 and TRBJ2-7, with D tentatively TRBD2 (5 bases). The CDR3 has 15 residues. Trimming took off 0 bases at V and 2 bases at J, with 11 bases between the two ends. The germline CDR1 and CDR2 sequences are SGHTA and FQGNSA. The CDR3 reads CASSLAPGSAYEQYF. CDR3 DNA sequence: TGTGCCAGCAGCTTAGCGCCGGGTAGCGCCTACGAGCAGTACTTC.

The chain employs TRBV10-2 and TRBJ2-5, with a possible D match to TRBD1 (5 bases). V was trimmed by 7 bases and J by 1 base, leaving 10 bases between them. Germline assignment: CDR1 WSHSY and CDR2 SAAADI. This CDR3 region has 13 residues. CDR3 nucleotide sequence: TGCGCCAGCAAGGGGCAGGCCCAAGAGACCCAGTACTTC. This sequence encodes CASKGQAQETQYF.

The J gene is TRBJ2-1, the V gene TRBV14; D is possibly TRBD1 (5 bases). Deletions cut 4 bases from V and 9 bases from J, with 16 bases between. Germline CDR1 and CDR2: SGHDN and FVKESK. The CDR3 runs to 14 residues. CDR3 DNA sequence: TGTGCCAGCAGCCGATTCGTTGGGGCAGTTGAGCAGTTCTTC. Its translation: CASSRFVGAVEQFF.

Comments on this clonotype: One end of the junction varies from germline; a read error may be responsible. V is TRBV7-9 and J is TRBJ2-1; perhaps TRBD2 as D (6 bases). In germline, CDR1 is SEHNR, CDR2 FQNEAQ (reference sequence). This CDR3 has 14 amino acids. Here the CDR3 DNA reads TGTGCCAGCAGTCGACTAGTCGACTACAATGGGCAGTTCTTC. This sequence encodes CASSRLVDYNGQFF.

Only a few counts were recorded for this clonotype. The gene calls are TRBV29-1 and TRBJ1-2; perhaps TRBD1 as D (5 bases). The germline V gene encodes CDR1 SQVTM and CDR2 ANQGSEA. The CDR3 covers 13 residues. V was shortened by 6 bases and J by 4 bases, with 15 bases between the two germline ends. The CDR3 sequence is CSVDDKGRYGYTF. The CDR3 DNA reads as TGCAGCGTAGATGACAAGGGGCGCTATGGCTACACCTTC.

There are a few counts of this clonotype. V usage is TRBV19 and J usage is TRBJ1-1; TRBD1 is a possible D gene (6 bases). Trimming took off 8 bases at V and 0 bases at J, with 13 bases between the two ends. This CDR3 comprises 14 residues. Looked up from germline, CDR1 is LNHDA and CDR2 is SQIVND (reference sequence). The CDR3 region has the DNA TGTGCCAGTGGGGGCGGGGCGATGAACACTGAAGCTTTCTTT. This sequence encodes CASGGGAMNTEAFF.

In this sample, this clonotype turned up many times. The CDR3 coding sequence is TGCGCCAGCAGCTTGGGACTAGCGAGGAAGGTCACAGATACGCAGTATTTT. It translates to CASSLGLARKVTDTQYF. The chain has TRBV5-1 and TRBJ2-3; 8 bases align to TRBD2. Per germline, CDR1 SGHRS and CDR2 YFSETQ. The CDR3 loop spans 17 amino acids. Trimming removed 0 bases from V and 2 bases from J; junction bases left unmatched: 8.

This clonotype was observed a few times. This chain uses TRBV20-1 with TRBJ2-2; D may match TRBD1 or TRBD2 (5 bases each). CDR3 length: 14 residues. The V gene's germline CDR1 is DFQATT and CDR2 SNEGSKA (reference sequence). Trimming left V 2 bases short and J 2 bases short, with 9 bases between. CDR3 loop: CSARSGHNTGELFF. The CDR3 DNA is TGCAGTGCTAGAAGCGGACATAACACCGGGGAGCTGTTTTTT.

The chain employs TRBV27 and TRBJ2-7; 14 positions match TRBD2. Germline lookup yields CDR1 MNHEY and CDR2 SMNVEV (reference sequence). The CDR3 is 15 amino acids. V gave up 5 bases and J gave up 5 bases; unmatched junction bases: 5. CDR3 sequence reads: CASSTGLAGGHEQYF. CDR3 nucleotide sequence: TGTGCCAGCAGTACCGGACTAGCGGGAGGTCACGAGCAGTACTTC.

The chain joins TRBV12-5 to TRBJ1-1; D might be TRBD1 (6 bases). Germline loops: CDR1 LGHNT, CDR2 FRNRAP. CDR3 length: 11 amino acids. This CDR3 reads CGLGGNTEAFF. CDR3 in DNA: TGTGGGTTAGGGGGGAACACTGAAGCTTTCTTT.

The chain has TRBV6-5 and TRBJ1-2, with 10 bases matching TRBD1. The CDR3 sequence is 14 residues long. Trimming took 4 bases from V and 6 from J; bases not matched to a gene: 5. The germline V gene has CDR1 MNHEY and CDR2 SVGAGI. Written as DNA, the CDR3 is TGTGCCAGCAGTTTTCGGGGACAGGGGAATGGCTACACCTTC. It specifies CASSFRGQGNGYTF.

The rearrangement uses TRBV18 and TRBJ1-2, with D unresolved. Trimming removed 3 bases from V and 2 bases from J, with 10 bases in between. Germline values: CDR1 KGHSH, CDR2 LQKENI. The CDR3 totals 14 residues. The CDR3 nucleotides read TGTGCCAGCTCACCTCCTAAATCAAACTATGGCTACACCTTC. It specifies CASSPPKSNYGYTF.

The rearrangement links TRBV12-3 or TRBV12-4 to TRBJ2-3, with 7 nucleotides matching TRBD1. Trimming at V came to 6 bases and at J to 0 bases, leaving 12 bases not matched to a gene. This CDR3 comprises 17 residues. The CDR3 sequence is CASRYRGRKTSTDTQYF. The CDR3 DNA reads TGTGCCAGCAGGTACAGGGGCAGGAAAACTAGCACAGATACGCAGTATTTT.

This clonotype was picked up a small number of times. The chain has TRBV9 and TRBJ1-2; D remains ambiguous. The V end was cut by 0 bases, the J end by 4 bases, with 10 bases between. CDR1 and CDR2 (germline): SGDLS, YYNGEE. This CDR3 spans 14 amino acids. The CDR3 DNA reads as TGTGCCAGCAGCGTAGCCGGGAGGAGCTATGGCTACACCTTC. This sequence encodes CASSVAGRSYGYTF.